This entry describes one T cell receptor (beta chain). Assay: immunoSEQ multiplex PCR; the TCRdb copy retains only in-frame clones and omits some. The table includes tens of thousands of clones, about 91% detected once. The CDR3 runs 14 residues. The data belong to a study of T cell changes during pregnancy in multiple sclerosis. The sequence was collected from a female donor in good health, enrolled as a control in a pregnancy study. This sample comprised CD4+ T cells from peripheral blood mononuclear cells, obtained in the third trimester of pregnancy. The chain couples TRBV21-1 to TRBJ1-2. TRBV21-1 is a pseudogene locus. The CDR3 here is CASSKEPANYGYTF. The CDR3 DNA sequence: TGTGCCAGCAGCAAGGAGCCAGCAAACTATGGCTACACCTTC.